This T cell receptor beta chain was observed in a study of blood T cell repertoires in COVID-19. At the level of the study: The origin of the acute and convalescent COVID-19 samples was the United States, Italy and Spain. T cells, B-cell-depleted T cells, or PBMCs provided the cDNA or gDNA that served as material.

As processed by the authors: Amplifying reference gene primers gave estimates of nucleated cell counts. The protocol was immunoSEQ multiplex PCR, while the TCRdb copy is restricted to in-frame clones and leaves out a portion. That table supplies the V and J calls and clone size; D and trimming were determined from the DNA. Of some 70,000 clones detected, approximately 88% appear once; the ten largest clones hold 6% to 7%. This clone was seen just once. This receptor was obtained from a woman in her 70s with acute or convalescent COVID-19. Source material: peripheral blood.

CDR3 region: CASGTGSASSYEQYF. The DNA of the CDR3 is TGTGCCAGCGGGACAGGGTCCGCCAGCTCCTACGAGCAGTACTTC. V gene TRBV28 combines with J gene TRBJ2-7; TRBD1 aligns across 9 bases. Germline CDR1 and CDR2: MDHEN and SYDVKM. This CDR3 region has 15 residues. V shed 8 bases and J 0 bases; nucleotides not matched to a gene: 8.